The sample holds one count of the clone carrying this TCR beta chain. Its antigen is unknown. Unique-molecular-identifier-tagged TCR beta cDNA libraries were used. MiXCR was run by TCRdb on the PCR reads, yielding one entry per CDR3 protein. This table holds 500,000 to 600,000 distinct CDR3 sequences, around 47% found once. V lost 1 base to trimming and J lost 7 bases, with 17 bases between them. CDR3 length: 15 amino acids. Germline loops: CDR1 SGHVS, CDR2 FNYEAQ. This sample stems from a study of post-analysis software for immune sequencing data. General study results and limits: TRBV5-6, TRBV5-1 and TRBV20-1 were among four or five TRBV segments more frequent in patients than controls.

This receptor was obtained from a girl between 10 and 17 years old with multiple sclerosis. This chain uses TRBV7-6 with TRBJ2-7; possibly TRBD2 for D (6 bases). Sequenced material: blood. The CDR3 region is CASSLEALAAGEQYF. CDR3 in DNA: TGTGCCAGCAGCTTAGAGGCCTTAGCGGCTGGGGAGCAGTACTTC.